This TCR beta chain was documented in a study of OX40 agonist ivuxolimab in advanced cancers. Trimming removed 3 bases from V and 2 bases from J, with 5 bases in between. Germline V gene data show CDR1 as MNHNS and CDR2 as SASEGT. The CDR3 is made up of 14 amino acids. The table came from immunoSEQ multiplex PCR; TCRdb's copy has only in-frame clones and leaves some out. The sample includes 65,000 to 80,000 clones, around 80% of them seen just once. Source: CD4+ or CD8+ T cells sorted from blood, taken in a trial of the OX40 agonist ivuxolimab. The chain couples TRBV6-1 to TRBJ2-6; weak D call: TRBD1 (5 bases). This sequence was found in an adult with an advanced solid tumor such as melanoma, head and neck, liver or kidney cancer. This chain's CDR3 is CASSDRAGANVLTF. The CDR3 DNA follows: TGTGCCAGCAGTGACAGGGCTGGGGCCAACGTCCTGACTTTC.